In its sample, the clone carrying this TCR beta chain was seen a few times. Antigen: not known. Starting material of roughly 550 ng total RNA yielded TCR beta cDNA via a constant-region primer. Sequencing libraries for TCR beta derived from three nested multiplex PCR rounds that used slightly modified ARM-PCR. Two initial PCR rounds of around 9 cycles each paired TRBV1-TRBV30 forward primers with a C-beta reverse primer. MiXCR, run by TCRdb on the multiplex PCR reads, gives a single entry per CDR3 protein. The data contain roughly 330,000 distinct CDR3 sequences, less than 65% of them singletons. The sample originates from a study of tumor-infiltrating lymphocytes in primary liver carcinoma. Whole-study context: The patients had histopathologically diagnosed primary liver carcinoma, and their disease was treated by surgical resection. Among the tumors, stages were T1-T3 N0M0 and sizes about 4 to 10 cm. Tissue type made little difference to sample yields of roughly 3.65 to 8 million productive TCRbeta reads. Study observations and caveats: Tumors had a significantly higher top-250-clone fraction than blood (p = 0.039).

RNA was extracted from whole blood without cell sorting, alongside germline DNA. This CDR3 spans 13 amino acids. CDR1 and CDR2 (germline): WSHSY, SAAADI. V lost 4 bases, J lost 6 bases, and 1 base stayed unmatched. The TCR comes from a man between 35 and 55 years old with primary liver carcinoma and hepatitis B virus infection. The sequenced sample was peripheral blood. V is TRBV10-2 and J is TRBJ2-2; 8 nucleotides match TRBD2. CDR3 sequence: CASSGTSSGELFF. The CDR3 DNA reads TGCGCCAGCAGTGGGACTAGCTCCGGGGAGCTGTTTTTT.